A selection of T cell receptor beta chains follows, all from one sample in a study of cytomegalovirus exposure and HLA in healthy donors. The method was immunoSEQ multiplex PCR; TCRdb's version includes in-frame clones alone and lacks a portion of them. The table has roughly 100,000 clones, roughly four fifths seen once. Sample: PBMCs. The receptors originated from a man between 45 and 60 years old in good health and CMV-seronegative. The CDR3 runs from the conserved cysteine through the conserved F or W. Clone size is given for some rows only: seen once, a few or many times, or a class if the clone is expanded.

CDR3 length | V gene | clone size | CDR3 protein
15 | TRBV5-1 | NA | CASSLEQGGSNEQFF
22 | TRBV4-3 | NA | CASSQRGPGLPGGLAGAYEQYF
12 | TRBV9 | NA | CASSGTDNEQFF
15 | TRBV6-5 | few | CASSYQSGGTYEQYF
19 | TRBV28 | NA | CASSSVAGGPSSGANVLTF
17 | TRBV4-1 | NA | CASSQFAATSSYNEQFF
17 | TRBV27 | few | CASSVLHTGIGQETQYF
14 | TRBV11-2 | NA | CASSLDRVSYEQYF
16 | TRBV4-2 | NA | CASSQSDSLNTGELFF
17 | TRBV7-9 | once | CASSRDTTGDVTYEQYF
14 | TRBV19 | once | CASSIGTNLYEQYF
14 | TRBV6-5 | many | CASSYSRRGNEQFF
16 | TRBV7-2 | NA | CASSSGTSGRGDTQYF
13 | TRBV7-3 | NA | CASSLTGQSEAFF
15 | TRBV5-1 | NA | CASSATSGRTYEQYF
11 | TRBV20-1 | NA | CSARADRAIYF
14 | TRBV29-1 | NA | CSVKRAARQETQYF
12 | TRBV11-3 | NA | CASSSGVGEQYF
15 | TRBV5-1 | few | CASRPGTSDFWEQYF